The 2 T cell receptor beta chains listed next were all sequenced from one sample in a study of T cell repertoires in cytomegalovirus infection. Their cognate antigens are unknown. TCRdb called the reads again in MiXCR, with one record for every CDR3 protein. In the table there are roughly 990,000 distinct CDR3 sequences, around 30% of which are singletons. The sample consisted of cultured CD8+ T cells from PBMCs, taken from culture after CMV antigen stimulation. The receptors here all came from a human donor in good health (CMV status not recorded). Some clones in this sample may be carry-over from other donors' samples.

The J gene is TRBJ1-2, the V gene TRBV4-1, with 7 nucleotides matching TRBD1. Germline values: CDR1 MGHRA, CDR2 YSYEKL. CDR3 length: 11 residues. The ends lost 4 bases at V and 14 bases at J; junction bases unmatched: 7. Here the CDR3 DNA reads TGCGCCAGCAGCCGACAGGGAAGGGAAACCTTC. Translation gives CASSRQGRETF.

The chain uses TRBV20-1 and TRBJ2-7; TRBD1 agrees at 8 bases. The germline V gene encodes CDR1 DFQATT and CDR2 SNEGSKA (reference sequence). The junction had 4 bases not matched to a gene; V was cut back by 1 base and J by 2 bases. The CDR3 runs 14 residues. The CDR3 is CSARASDRAYEQYF. The DNA for the CDR3 is TGCAGTGCTAGAGCCTCGGACAGGGCCTACGAGCAGTACTTC.